Presented here are 11 T cell receptor beta chains from one specimen sequenced in a study of cytomegalovirus exposure and HLA in healthy donors. The primer mix had 60 Vbeta and 13 Jbeta primers. Profiled with immunoSEQ multiplex PCR; TCRdb holds only in-frame clones, not every one. The profile covers fewer than 80,000 clones, with 70% to 75% appearing a single time and roughly 5% taken by the ten largest. The sequenced sample consisted of PBMCs. Source of these receptors: a woman aged 25-40 years in good health and CMV-seronegative.

About this clone: A far larger clone differs by one base, so this is likely a read error. The V and J genes are TRBV6-5 and TRBJ1-2; a weak D match, TRBD1 (6 bases). Germline lookup yields CDR1 MNHEY and CDR2 SVGAGI. The CDR3 consists of 13 residues. The CDR3 region is CSSRIQGHGGYTF. The CDR3 region has the DNA TGTTCCAGCAGGATTCAGGGGCACGGTGGCTACACCTTC.

This chain uses TRBV5-5 with TRBJ2-3, with 7 bases lining up with TRBD1. Per the germline V gene, CDR1 is SGHKS and CDR2 is YYEKEE (reference sequence). The CDR3 consists of 14 residues. Trimming at V came to 5 bases and at J to 0 bases, leaving 3 bases not matched to a gene. The CDR3 region is CASSRDSSTDTQYF. Here the CDR3 DNA reads TGTGCCAGCAGTAGGGACAGTAGCACAGATACGCAGTATTTT.

This clone occurred once. The V and J genes are TRBV6-5 and TRBJ2-7; 9 bases match TRBD1. From germline, CDR1 is MNHEY and CDR2 SVGAGI. This CDR3 has 13 amino acids. V dropped 1 base and J dropped 5; count of bases not matched to a gene: 0. The CDR3 is CASSYWDRDEQYF. Written as DNA, the CDR3 is TGTGCCAGCAGTTACTGGGACAGGGACGAGCAGTACTTC.

The V gene is TRBV19, the J gene TRBJ2-1, with 13 bases that match TRBD2. This CDR3 has 16 amino acids. The V and J ends lost 5 bases and 4 bases, in that order; junction bases with no gene match: 5. The germline V gene has CDR1 LNHDA and CDR2 SQIVND (reference sequence). The DNA of the CDR3 is TGTGCCAGTAGTTTCGGACTAGCGGGGGTTTACAATGAGCAGTTCTTC. It yields the protein CASSFGLAGVYNEQFF.

V is TRBV30 and J is TRBJ1-3; D unclear. With 3 bases removed from V and 4 bases from J, the gap between germline ends came to 7 bases. From germline, CDR1 is GTSNPN and CDR2 SVGIG (reference sequence). CDR3 length equals 12 residues. CDR3 DNA: TGTGCCTGGAGGGTGAGGGGAAACACCATATATTTT. Its translation: CAWRVRGNTIYF.

The chain recombines TRBV11-2 with TRBJ1-5; tentatively, D is TRBD1 (5 bases). From germline, CDR1 is SGHAT and CDR2 FQNNGV. Trimming cost V 5 bases and J 5 bases, with 10 bases left between them. This CDR3 contains 13 residues. The CDR3 sequence is CASSPTVYQPQHF. The CDR3 nucleotides are TGTGCCAGCAGCCCGACAGTGTATCAGCCCCAGCATTTT.

This chain joins TRBV29-1 and TRBJ1-1; D remains ambiguous. The germline V gene encodes CDR1 SQVTM and CDR2 ANQGSEA. V lost 4 bases to trimming and J lost 4 bases, with 19 bases between them. The CDR3 runs to 15 residues. This chain's CDR3 is CSVGILGVVLTEAFF. The CDR3 coding sequence is TGCAGCGTTGGGATTCTCGGGGTGGTGCTCACTGAAGCTTTCTTT.

This chain links TRBV5-6 with TRBJ2-2; 9 bases are shared with TRBD1. Germline CDR1 and CDR2: SGHDT and YYEEEE. The junction had 3 bases not matched to a gene; V was cut back by 3 bases and J by 3 bases. CDR3 length: 15 residues. CDR3 amino acids: CASSSDRGYTGELFF. Here the CDR3 DNA reads TGTGCCAGCAGCTCAGACAGGGGGTACACCGGGGAGCTGTTTTTT.

V and J are TRBV27 and TRBJ2-1; 12 bases align to TRBD2. CDR1 MNHEY and CDR2 SMNVEV come from the germline V gene (reference sequence). Trimming cost V 4 bases and J 9 bases; bases outside gene matches: 1. The length of the CDR3 is 13 residues. Here the CDR3 reads CASSSGLAGEQFF. The CDR3 nucleotides read TGTGCCAGCAGTTCGGGACTAGCGGGTGAGCAGTTCTTC.

The chain couples TRBV5-1 to TRBJ1-1, with 7 positions matching TRBD1. Germline-derived CDR1 and CDR2 are SGHRS and YFSETQ. The V segment lost 1 base and the J segment 2 bases; nucleotides outside the gene matches: 2. This CDR3 comprises 14 residues. CDR3 bases: TGCGCCAGCAGCTTGCAGGGGGTAAACACTGAAGCTTTCTTT. It is translated as CASSLQGVNTEAFF.

This clone has just a few counts. This sequence joins TRBV19 and TRBJ1-1; D unclear. The length of the CDR3 is 15 residues. With 5 bases removed from V and 4 bases from J, the gap between germline ends came to 17 bases. The germline V gene has CDR1 LNHDA and CDR2 SQIVND (reference sequence). CDR3 sequence (DNA): TGTGCCAGTAGTCCCCGGAGCAGCTCGGGCACTGAAGCTTTCTTT. Encoded protein: CASSPRSSSGTEAFF.